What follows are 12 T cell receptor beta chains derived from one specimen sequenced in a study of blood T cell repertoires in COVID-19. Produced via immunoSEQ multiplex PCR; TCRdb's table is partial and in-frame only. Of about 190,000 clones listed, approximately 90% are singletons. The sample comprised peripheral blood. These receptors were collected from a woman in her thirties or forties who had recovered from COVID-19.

The CDR3 here is CASSVHPIQGARNEKLFF. CDR3 DNA: TGTGCCAGCAGCGTACACCCAATCCAGGGGGCGCGGAATGAAAAACTGTTTTTT. V gene TRBV9 combines with J gene TRBJ1-4, with 8 bases that match TRBD1. V lost 1 base, J lost 5 bases, and 13 bases stayed unmatched. The CDR3 contains 18 residues. The germline CDR1 and CDR2 sequences are SGDLS and YYNGEE.

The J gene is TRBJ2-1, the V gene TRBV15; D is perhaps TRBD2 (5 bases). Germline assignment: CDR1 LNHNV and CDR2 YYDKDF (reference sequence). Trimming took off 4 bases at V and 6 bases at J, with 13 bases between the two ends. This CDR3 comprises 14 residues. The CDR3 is CATSTGNNINEQFF. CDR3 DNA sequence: TGTGCCACCAGCACCGGGAACAATATCAATGAGCAGTTCTTC.

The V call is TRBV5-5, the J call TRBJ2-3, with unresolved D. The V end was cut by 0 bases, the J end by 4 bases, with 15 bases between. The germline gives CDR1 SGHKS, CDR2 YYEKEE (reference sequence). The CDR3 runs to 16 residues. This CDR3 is CASSLVGLTFADTQYF. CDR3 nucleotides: TGTGCCAGCAGCTTGGTTGGGCTTACGTTCGCAGATACGCAGTATTTT.

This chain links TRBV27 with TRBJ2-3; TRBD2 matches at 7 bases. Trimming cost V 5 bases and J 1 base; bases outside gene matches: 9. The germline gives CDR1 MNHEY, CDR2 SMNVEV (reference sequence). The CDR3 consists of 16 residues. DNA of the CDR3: TGTGCCAGCAGTCCTGCTTCTAGCGGTCGCACAGATACGCAGTATTTT. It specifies CASSPASSGRTDTQYF.

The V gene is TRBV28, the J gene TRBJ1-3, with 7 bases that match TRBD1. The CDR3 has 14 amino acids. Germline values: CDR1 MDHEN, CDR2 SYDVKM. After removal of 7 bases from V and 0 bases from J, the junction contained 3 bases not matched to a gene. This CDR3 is CASTRDSSGNTIYF. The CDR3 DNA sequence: TGTGCCAGCACTCGGGACAGCTCTGGAAACACCATATATTTT.

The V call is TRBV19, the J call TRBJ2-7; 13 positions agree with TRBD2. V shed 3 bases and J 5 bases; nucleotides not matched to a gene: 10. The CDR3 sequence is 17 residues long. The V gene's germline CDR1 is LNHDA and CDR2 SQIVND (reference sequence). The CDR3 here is CASSISGLAGVIDEQYF. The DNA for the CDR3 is TGTGCCAGTAGTATTAGTGGACTAGCGGGAGTTATCGACGAGCAGTACTTC.

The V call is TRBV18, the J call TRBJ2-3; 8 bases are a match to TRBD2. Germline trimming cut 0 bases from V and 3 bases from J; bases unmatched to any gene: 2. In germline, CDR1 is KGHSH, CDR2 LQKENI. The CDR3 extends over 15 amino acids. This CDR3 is CASSPPGLGTDTQYF. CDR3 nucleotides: TGTGCCAGCTCACCACCGGGACTAGGAACAGATACGCAGTATTTT. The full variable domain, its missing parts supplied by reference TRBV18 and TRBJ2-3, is NAGVMQNPRHLVRRRGQEARLRCSPMKGHSHVYWYRQLPEEGLKFMVYLQKENIIDESGMPKERFSAEFPKEGPSILRIQQVVRGDSAAYFCASSPPGLGTDTQYFGPGTRLTVL.

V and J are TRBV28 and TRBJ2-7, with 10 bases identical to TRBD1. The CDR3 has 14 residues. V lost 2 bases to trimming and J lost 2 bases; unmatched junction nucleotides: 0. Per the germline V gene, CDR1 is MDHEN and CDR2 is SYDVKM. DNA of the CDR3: TGTGCCAGCAGTTTAGGGACAGGGGCCTACGAGCAGTACTTC. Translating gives CASSLGTGAYEQYF.

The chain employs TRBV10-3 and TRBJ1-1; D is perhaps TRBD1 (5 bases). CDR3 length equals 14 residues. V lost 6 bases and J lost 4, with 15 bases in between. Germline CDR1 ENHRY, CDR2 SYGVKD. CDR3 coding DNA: TGTGCCATCAGCGCAGGGAGCGGGGGCACTGAAGCTTTCTTT. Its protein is CAISAGSGGTEAFF.

The CDR3 DNA reads TGTGCCAGCAGCTCCCTAGCGGGAGGAGGGACCGGGGAGCTGTTTTTT. Its translation: CASSSLAGGGTGELFF. The chain combines TRBV7-2 with TRBJ2-2; TRBD2 aligns across 11 bases. CDR1 and CDR2 (germline): SGHTA, FQGNSA. V trimming: 4 bases; J trimming: 5 bases; junction bases outside the gene matches: 6. The CDR3 length is 16 residues.

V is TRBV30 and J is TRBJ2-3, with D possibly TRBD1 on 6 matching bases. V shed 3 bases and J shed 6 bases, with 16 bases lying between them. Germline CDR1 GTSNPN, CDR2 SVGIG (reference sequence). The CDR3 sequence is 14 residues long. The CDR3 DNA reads TGTGCCTGGAGCGCAGGGGCGAGTTTCGATACGCAGTATTTT. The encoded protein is CAWSAGASFDTQYF.

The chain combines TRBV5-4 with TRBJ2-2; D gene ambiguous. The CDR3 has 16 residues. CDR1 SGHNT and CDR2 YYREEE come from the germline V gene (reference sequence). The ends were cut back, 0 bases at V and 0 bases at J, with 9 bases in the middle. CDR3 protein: CASSLARHTNTGELFF. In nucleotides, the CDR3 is TGTGCCAGCAGCTTGGCAAGACATACGAACACCGGGGAGCTGTTTTTT.